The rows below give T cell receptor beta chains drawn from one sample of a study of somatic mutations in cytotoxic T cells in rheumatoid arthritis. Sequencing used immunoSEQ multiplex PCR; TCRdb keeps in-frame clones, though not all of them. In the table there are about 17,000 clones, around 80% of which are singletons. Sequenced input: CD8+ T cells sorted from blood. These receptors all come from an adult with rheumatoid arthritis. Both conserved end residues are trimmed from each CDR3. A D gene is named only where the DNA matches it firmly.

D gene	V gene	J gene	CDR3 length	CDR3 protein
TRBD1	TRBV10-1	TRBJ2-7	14	ASSEESWTGPREQY
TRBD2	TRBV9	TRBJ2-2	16	ASSVLTSGGADTGELF
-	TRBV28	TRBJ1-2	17	ASSSRMGRAIFRSYGYT
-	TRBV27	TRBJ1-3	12	ASSWKGSGNTIY
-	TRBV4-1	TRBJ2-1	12	ASSQENRYNEQF
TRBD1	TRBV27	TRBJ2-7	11	ASSLSQGAVQY
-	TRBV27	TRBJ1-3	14	ASSLGVAGAGNTIY
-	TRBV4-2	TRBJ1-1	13	ASSQDRTANTEAF
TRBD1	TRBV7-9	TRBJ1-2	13	ASSPDAAGGIGYT
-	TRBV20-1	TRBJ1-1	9	SARLNTEAF
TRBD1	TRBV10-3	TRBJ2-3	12	AIRGQGAQDTQY
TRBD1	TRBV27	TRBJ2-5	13	ASSPGDREKETQY
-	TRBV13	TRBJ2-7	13	ASTTFHRDSYEQY
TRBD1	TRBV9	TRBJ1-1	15	ASSANPKQGANTEAF
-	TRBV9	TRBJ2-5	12	ASSVGGDGETQY
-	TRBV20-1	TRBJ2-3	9	SVQITDTQY
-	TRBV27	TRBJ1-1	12	ASSLSPGNTEAF
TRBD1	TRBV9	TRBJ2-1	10	ASGAGGHEQF
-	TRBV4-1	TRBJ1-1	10	ASSQVGTEAF
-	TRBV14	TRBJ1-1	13	ASSQGGRRNTEAF
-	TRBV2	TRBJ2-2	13	ASRPSTDITGELF
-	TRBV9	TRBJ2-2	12	ASSLGEDTGELF
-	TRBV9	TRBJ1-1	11	ASSAFLSTEAF
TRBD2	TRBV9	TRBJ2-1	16	ASSVVYERGSGSNEQF
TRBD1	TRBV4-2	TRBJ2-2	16	ASSQVGGRPGDTGELF
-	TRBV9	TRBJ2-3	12	ASSVVGSIDTQY
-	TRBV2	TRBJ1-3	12	ASSAGSSGDTIY
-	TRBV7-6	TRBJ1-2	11	ASSLFRDYGYT
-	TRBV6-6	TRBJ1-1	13	ASSSRGSGGTEAF
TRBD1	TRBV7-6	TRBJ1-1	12	ASRSRDRDDEAF
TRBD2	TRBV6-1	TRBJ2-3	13	ASSELAGSTDTQY
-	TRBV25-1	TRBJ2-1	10	ASSTRFTEQF
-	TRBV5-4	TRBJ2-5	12	ASSYPGGQETQY
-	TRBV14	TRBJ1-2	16	ASSQDRTDSGLNYGYT
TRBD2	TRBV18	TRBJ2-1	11	ASSLGGRDEQF
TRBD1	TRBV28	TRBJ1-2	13	ASSPPRDRVYGYT
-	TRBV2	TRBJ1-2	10	ASSDYRDGYT
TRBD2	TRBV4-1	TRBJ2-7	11	ASSQEAGYEQY
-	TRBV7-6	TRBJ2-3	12	ASSLAGFPDTQY
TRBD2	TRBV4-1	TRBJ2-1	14	ASSQVAGGRYNEQF
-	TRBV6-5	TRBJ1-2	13	ASSYSLGVSGGYT
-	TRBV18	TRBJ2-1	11	ASSLRGSDEQF
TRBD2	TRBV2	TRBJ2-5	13	ASSDARGARETQY
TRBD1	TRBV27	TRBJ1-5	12	ASSRTGARKLQH
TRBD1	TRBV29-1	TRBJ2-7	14	SANSVEGTGVYEQY
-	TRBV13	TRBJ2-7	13	ASSPGIRGLLGQY